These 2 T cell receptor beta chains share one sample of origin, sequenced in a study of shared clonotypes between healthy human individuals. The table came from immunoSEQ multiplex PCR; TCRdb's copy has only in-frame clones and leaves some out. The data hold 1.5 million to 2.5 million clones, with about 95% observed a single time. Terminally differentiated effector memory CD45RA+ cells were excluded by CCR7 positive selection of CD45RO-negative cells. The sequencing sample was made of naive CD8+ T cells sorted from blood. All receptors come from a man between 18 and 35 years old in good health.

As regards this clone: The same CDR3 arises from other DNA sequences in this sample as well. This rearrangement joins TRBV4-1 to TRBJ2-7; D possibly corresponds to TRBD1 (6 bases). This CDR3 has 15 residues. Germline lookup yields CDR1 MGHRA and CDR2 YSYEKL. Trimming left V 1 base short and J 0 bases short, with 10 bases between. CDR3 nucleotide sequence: TGCGCCAGCAGCCAAGCCAGGGGTTCCTCCTACGAGCAGTACTTC. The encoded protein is CASSQARGSSYEQYF.

CDR3 in amino acids: CASSVFGDPSYEQYF. The CDR3 DNA is TGTGCCAGCAGCGTTTTTGGGGACCCCTCCTACGAGCAGTACTTC. This sequence joins TRBV9 and TRBJ2-7; possibly TRBD1 or TRBD2 for D (5 bases each). Germline loops: CDR1 SGDLS, CDR2 YYNGEE. V was shortened by 2 bases and J by 0 bases, with 12 bases between the two germline ends. The CDR3 runs to 15 residues.